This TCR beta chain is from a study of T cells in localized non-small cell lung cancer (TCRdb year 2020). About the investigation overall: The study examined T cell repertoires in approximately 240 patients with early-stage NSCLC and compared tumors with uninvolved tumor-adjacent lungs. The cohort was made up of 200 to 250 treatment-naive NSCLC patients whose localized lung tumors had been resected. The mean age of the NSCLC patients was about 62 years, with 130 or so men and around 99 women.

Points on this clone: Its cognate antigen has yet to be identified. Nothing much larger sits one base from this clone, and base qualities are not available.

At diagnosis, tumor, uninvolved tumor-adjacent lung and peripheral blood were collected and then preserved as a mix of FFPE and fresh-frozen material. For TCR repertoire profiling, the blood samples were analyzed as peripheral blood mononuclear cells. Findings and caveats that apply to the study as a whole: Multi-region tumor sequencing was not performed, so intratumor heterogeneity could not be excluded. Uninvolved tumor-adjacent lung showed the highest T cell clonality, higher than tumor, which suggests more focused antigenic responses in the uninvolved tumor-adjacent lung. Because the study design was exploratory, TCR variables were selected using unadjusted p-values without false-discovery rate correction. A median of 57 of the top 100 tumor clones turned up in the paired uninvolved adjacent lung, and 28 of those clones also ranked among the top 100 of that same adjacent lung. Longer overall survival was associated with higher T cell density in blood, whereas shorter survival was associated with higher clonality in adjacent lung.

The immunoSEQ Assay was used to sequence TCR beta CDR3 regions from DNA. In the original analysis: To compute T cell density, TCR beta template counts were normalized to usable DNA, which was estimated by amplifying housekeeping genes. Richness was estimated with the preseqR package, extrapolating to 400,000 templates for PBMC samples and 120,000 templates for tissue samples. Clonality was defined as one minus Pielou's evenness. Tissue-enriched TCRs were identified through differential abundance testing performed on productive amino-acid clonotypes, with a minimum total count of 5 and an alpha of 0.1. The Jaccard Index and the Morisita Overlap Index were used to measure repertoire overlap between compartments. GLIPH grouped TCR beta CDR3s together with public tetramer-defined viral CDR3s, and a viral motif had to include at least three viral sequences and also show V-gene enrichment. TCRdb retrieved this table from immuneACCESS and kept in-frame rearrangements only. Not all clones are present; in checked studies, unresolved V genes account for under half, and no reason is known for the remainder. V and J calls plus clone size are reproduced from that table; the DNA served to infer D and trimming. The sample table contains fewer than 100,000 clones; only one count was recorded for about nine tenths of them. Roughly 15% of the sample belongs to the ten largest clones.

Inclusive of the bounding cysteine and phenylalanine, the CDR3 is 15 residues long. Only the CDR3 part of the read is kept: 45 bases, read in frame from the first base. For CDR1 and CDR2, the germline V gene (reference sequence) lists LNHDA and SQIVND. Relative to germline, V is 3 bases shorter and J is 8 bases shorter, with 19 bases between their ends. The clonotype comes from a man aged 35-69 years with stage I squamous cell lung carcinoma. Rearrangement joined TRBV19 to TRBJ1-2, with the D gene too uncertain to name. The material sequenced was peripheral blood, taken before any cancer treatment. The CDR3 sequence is CASSIRAVRPAGYTF. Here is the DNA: TGTGCCAGTAGTATTCGAGCCGTGCGCCCGGCCGGCTACACCTTC.